Below, 3 T cell receptor beta chains from the same sample are listed, as sequenced in a study of shared clonotypes between healthy human individuals (TCRdb year 2020). To prepare the library, the immunoSEQ multiplex PCR assay was applied. TCRdb re-hosts the immuneACCESS table, in-frame sequences only. Its copies lack some clones; in the studies checked, an unresolved V gene accounts for under half of them, and the cause for the rest is not known. The sample profile shows roughly 1 million clones; roughly 74% of them were found once. Of the sample, more than 0.45% is held by the ten largest clones. Sequencing was performed on memory CD4+ T cells from PBMCs. In the paper's terms, the cell subset or site label means: CD45RA-negative fraction. Receptors were obtained from a man in his late teens or twenties in good health. Some clones in this sample may be carry-over from other donors' samples.

The chain joins TRBV5-4 to TRBJ2-3; D possibly uses TRBD1 or TRBD2 (5 bases each). The V end lost 4 bases, the J end lost 5 bases, and 20 bases lay between the germline ends. Germline CDR1 and CDR2: SGHNT and YYREEE (reference sequence). This CDR3 spans 16 amino acids. The CDR3 DNA follows: TGTGCCAGCAGCCCATCTTTCGGGGCTAAGGAAGATACGCAGTATTTT. Protein: CASSPSFGAKEDTQYF.

The table lists this clone with a few counts. At one of its ends the junction is not consistent with the germline gene, which may arise from a read error. The genes are TRBV5-1 and TRBJ2-2; D call uncertain. CDR3 length: 13 residues. Germline V gene lookup returns CDR1 SGHRS and CDR2 YFSETQ. The CDR3 nucleotides read TGCGCTAGCAGATCCACAAACACCGGGGAGCTGTTTTTT. Translated: CASRSTNTGELFF.

This rearrangement joins TRBV7-9 to TRBJ2-5; TRBD1 aligns across 9 bases. After removal of 5 bases from V and 5 bases from J, the junction contained 9 bases not matched to a gene. Germline V gene sequence: CDR1 SEHNR, CDR2 FQNEAQ (reference sequence). This CDR3 region has 15 residues. CDR3 sequence reads: CASSARTGERETQYF. As DNA, the CDR3 is TGTGCCAGCAGCGCCCGGACAGGGGAGAGGGAGACCCAGTACTTC. The variable domain in full, with the rest retrieved from reference TRBV7-9 and TRBJ2-5, is DTGVSQNPRHKITKRGQNVTFRCDPISEHNRLYWYRQTLGQGPEFLTYFQNEAQLEKSRLLSDRFSAERPKGSFSTLEIQRTEQGDSAMYLCASSARTGERETQYFGPGTRLLVL.